This is a list of T cell receptor beta chains from one sample in a study of blood T cell repertoires in COVID-19. Produced via immunoSEQ multiplex PCR; TCRdb's table is partial and in-frame only. In the table there are around 150,000 clones, 76% of which are singletons. Sequencing was carried out using peripheral blood. The receptor source for this set is an elderly woman with acute or convalescent COVID-19. The CDR3 runs from the conserved cysteine through the conserved F or W. The order of the fields is J gene, clone size, D gene, V gene, CDR3 DNA, CDR3 protein. The D gene is left open where the match is weak. Not every row has a clone size; where given, it reads once, few, many or a size class.

TRBJ2-5,NA,TRBD1,TRBV4-2,TGTGCCAGCAGCCAAACGGACAGGGGGCAAGGAGAGACCCAGTACTTC,CASSQTDRGQGETQYF
TRBJ2-3,NA,TRBD1,TRBV7-3,TGTGCCAGCAGCCCCTCCGGGACAGGGGGCTTGTATTTT,CASSPSGTGGLYF
TRBJ2-5,NA,TRBD1,TRBV5-1,TGCGCCAGCAGCGCCGGACAGGGCGTAGGGACCCAGTACTTC,CASSAGQGVGTQYF
TRBJ1-1,NA,NA,TRBV9,TGTGCCAGCAGCGTGCGGGGGGGCGGTGATGGCACTGAAGCTTTCTTT,CASSVRGGGDGTEAFF
TRBJ2-3,NA,TRBD2,TRBV7-3,TGTGCCAGCAGCCCGGGTGCTAGCGGGGGTCCCGATACGCAGTATTTT,CASSPGASGGPDTQYF
TRBJ1-3,NA,TRBD1,TRBV6-6,TGTGCCAGCAGAGTTACCAGGACAGGGCCTGGAAACACCATATATTTT,CASRVTRTGPGNTIYF
TRBJ1-5,few,NA,TRBV19,TGTGCCAGTAGTAATTGGGCAGACCAGCCCCAGCATTTT,CASSNWADQPQHF
TRBJ2-2,NA,NA,TRBV7-7,TGTGCCAGCAGCCAATCCCTGGGACTTCGGTCCGGGGAGCTGTTTTTT,CASSQSLGLRSGELFF
TRBJ2-6,NA,NA,TRBV4-3,TGCGCCAGCAGCCTCGAGGGCTTCTCTGGGGCCAACGTCCTGACTTTC,CASSLEGFSGANVLTF
TRBJ1-5,NA,NA,TRBV19,TGTGCCAGTAGTCGGGGATTCGCAGCCACTACCGGTCAGCCCCAGCATTTT,CASSRGFAATTGQPQHF
TRBJ2-1,NA,NA,TRBV7-8,TGTGCCAGCAGCTGGTCCACCGGGACAGAGCAGTTCTTC,CASSWSTGTEQFF
TRBJ1-3,NA,NA,TRBV6-5,TGTGCCAGCAGTAACAGGCGCTCAGGAGGAAACACCATATATTTT,CASSNRRSGGNTIYF
TRBJ2-1,few,NA,TRBV19,TGTGCCAGTAGTATAGCGGCTAGCGCGCACAATGAGCAGTTCTTC,CASSIAASAHNEQFF
TRBJ1-3,NA,NA,TRBV27,TGTGCCAGCAGCCCCATAACCAAGGGGGGAAACACCATATATTTT,CASSPITKGGNTIYF
TRBJ1-1,NA,NA,TRBV5-6,TGTGCCAGCAGCTTGGCCGTCAGGTCCACTGAAGCTTTCTTT,CASSLAVRSTEAFF
TRBJ1-4,NA,TRBD1,TRBV27,TGTGCCAGCAGTTCCCAGGGGGCAACTAATGAAAAACTGTTTTTT,CASSSQGATNEKLFF
TRBJ1-2,NA,NA,TRBV3-1/TRBV3-2,TGTGCCAGCAGCAAGGTCTCGGGAGGCTCTTGGGGCTACACCTTC,CASSKVSGGSWGYTF
TRBJ1-1,NA,NA,TRBV30,TGTGCCTGGAGCGGGATTCAAGGGACTGAAGCTTTCTTT,CAWSGIQGTEAFF
TRBJ2-5,NA,TRBD2,TRBV2,TGTGCCAGCAGTGAAGCTAGCGGGACAGAGACCCAGTACTTC,CASSEASGTETQYF
TRBJ2-7,NA,NA,TRBV4-2,TGTGCCAGCAGCCAAGGACGGGAAAGAAAATACGAGCAGTACTTC,CASSQGRERKYEQYF
TRBJ2-1,NA,NA,TRBV27,TGTGCCAGCAGTTCGGCGGGCGACTCCTACAATGAGCAGTTCTTC,CASSSAGDSYNEQFF
TRBJ1-1,NA,TRBD1,TRBV27,TGTGCCAGCAGTTCACCCGTGGGACAGGGTAAGGGGAACACTGAAGCTTTCTTT,CASSSPVGQGKGNTEAFF
TRBJ2-7,NA,NA,TRBV5-6,TGTGCCAGCAGCTTGGGACACAATACCTACGAGCAGTACTTC,CASSLGHNTYEQYF
TRBJ2-1,NA,TRBD1,TRBV7-2,TGTGCCAGCAGGTCCGGGACAGGGTCCTACAATGAGCAGTTCTTC,CASRSGTGSYNEQFF
TRBJ1-5,NA,TRBD1,TRBV5-1,TGCGCCAGCAGCCTCGGGACAGCGATCGGGCAGCCCCAGCATTTT,CASSLGTAIGQPQHF
TRBJ1-2,NA,TRBD1,TRBV2,TGTGCCAGCAGGACTGACAGGGGCGGCTACACCTTC,CASRTDRGGYTF
TRBJ2-3,NA,NA,TRBV18,TGTGCCAGCTCACCCCGGGACATCGCGTATTTT,CASSPRDIAYF
TRBJ1-5,NA,NA,TRBV30,TGTGCCTGCGTGGCGTCCGGGCCAGGGCAGCCCCAGCATTTT,CACVASGPGQPQHF
TRBJ2-3,once,TRBD2,TRBV28,TGTGCCAGCAGTTTGGGTGGGACTAGCGGGAGCACAGATACGCAGTATTTT,CASSLGGTSGSTDTQYF
TRBJ2-1,few,TRBD2,TRBV20-1,TGCAGTGCTAAGCGGGAGGATGAGCAGTTCTTC,CSAKREDEQFF
TRBJ1-2,NA,NA,TRBV27,TGTGCCAGCAGTTTCACAGGCCCGGAGGGCTACACCTTC,CASSFTGPEGYTF
TRBJ1-1,NA,NA,TRBV30,TGTGCCTGGAGCCTCAGAGGTACTGAAGCTTTCTTT,CAWSLRGTEAFF
TRBJ2-3,NA,TRBD1,TRBV24-1,TGTGCCACCGGACAGGGGAGCACAGATACGCAGTATTTT,CATGQGSTDTQYF
TRBJ2-1,many,NA,TRBV7-8,TGTGCCAGCAGCCCTCGAGGCGCCAATGAGCAGTTCTTC,CASSPRGANEQFF
TRBJ2-3,NA,TRBD1,TRBV10-3,TGTGCCATCAGTGAATCCGGGACAGGGGGTTTAGATACGCAGTATTTT,CAISESGTGGLDTQYF
TRBJ2-2,NA,TRBD1,TRBV18,TGTGCCAGCTCACCATTCCTTTCGGGACAGGAAAACACCGGGGAGCTGTTTTTT,CASSPFLSGQENTGELFF
TRBJ2-1,NA,TRBD2,TRBV6-5,TGTGCCAGCGGATCCGGGACTAGCGATGAGCAGTTCTTC,CASGSGTSDEQFF
TRBJ2-1,NA,NA,TRBV3-1/TRBV3-2,TGTGCCAGCAGCCAAGAAGGAGGGCAGTTCTTC,CASSQEGGQFF
TRBJ1-2,NA,TRBD1,TRBV5-1,TGCGCCAGCAGCAAAGACAGGGTCAGAGATGGCTACACCTTC,CASSKDRVRDGYTF
TRBJ1-1,NA,NA,TRBV4-3,TGCGCCAGCAGCCAAGACAGTCACACTGAAGCTTTCTTT,CASSQDSHTEAFF
TRBJ2-7,once,TRBD2,TRBV24-1,TGTGCCACCAGTGAACCCGGACTAGCGGGGGGGGAATACGAGCAGTACTTC,CATSEPGLAGGEYEQYF
TRBJ1-1,NA,NA,TRBV6-2/TRBV6-3,TGTGCCAGCAGCGCCGGAGACAGCCGTGATGAAGCTTTCTTT,CASSAGDSRDEAFF
TRBJ1-4,NA,NA,TRBV5-1,TGCGCCAGCAGCTTGGGTCAGGAAGGTGAAAAACTGTTTTTT,CASSLGQEGEKLFF
TRBJ1-5,NA,NA,TRBV7-2,TGTGCCAGCAGTCGCGACGGCAGGGGAGGCAATCAGCCCCAGCATTTT,CASSRDGRGGNQPQHF
TRBJ2-3,NA,NA,TRBV5-1,TGCGCCAGCAGCTTCTCGGTAGGGGGATATAGCACAGATACGCAGTATTTT,CASSFSVGGYSTDTQYF
TRBJ2-2,NA,TRBD2,TRBV6-7,TGTGCCAGCAGTTTACTAGCGGGGGGCTCATACACCGGGGAGCTGTTTTTT,CASSLLAGGSYTGELFF
TRBJ1-6,few,TRBD1,TRBV6-5,TGTGCCAGCAGTTCCATGACAGGGAACAACCATTCACCCCTCCACTTT,CASSSMTGNNHSPLHF
TRBJ1-5,NA,NA,TRBV18,TGTGCCAGCTCACCGGACAGATCTAGCAATCAGCCCCAGCATTTT,CASSPDRSSNQPQHF
TRBJ1-5,NA,TRBD1,TRBV9,TGTGCCAGCAGCGCGGGACAGGGGTTCAATCAGCCCCAGCATTTT,CASSAGQGFNQPQHF
TRBJ2-5,NA,TRBD2,TRBV15,TGTGCCACCAGCAGAGTCTTCGGATATAGCGGGGGGGCTAAAGAGACCCAGTACTTC,CATSRVFGYSGGAKETQYF
TRBJ1-5,NA,NA,TRBV5-1,TGCGCCAGCAGCTTGATGGCAGGGAGCAATCAGCCCCAGCATTTT,CASSLMAGSNQPQHF
TRBJ2-7,NA,TRBD1,TRBV10-1,TGCGCCAGCAGTGCCGGACAGGGCGAGTTCTACGAGCAGTACTTC,CASSAGQGEFYEQYF
TRBJ1-4,NA,TRBD1,TRBV15,TGTGCCACCAGCAGAGAGTCGGCCTTACAGGGGCTCAGTGAAAAACTGTTTTTT,CATSRESALQGLSEKLFF
TRBJ2-7,NA,TRBD1,TRBV4-2,TGTGCCAGCAGCCCAAAGGGGACAGTTTCTTACGAGCAGTACTTC,CASSPKGTVSYEQYF
TRBJ1-1,NA,TRBD1,TRBV6-5,TGTGCCAGCACCCGACAGGGGTCGAACACTGAAGCTTTCTTT,CASTRQGSNTEAFF
TRBJ1-1,NA,TRBD1,TRBV19,TGTGCCAGTAGCCTTCCGACAGGGCGGACTGAAGCTTTCTTT,CASSLPTGRTEAFF
TRBJ1-1,NA,NA,TRBV7-3,TGTGCCAGCAGCCCGGGACTCTCGACGGGTGAAGCTTTCTTT,CASSPGLSTGEAFF
TRBJ1-1,few,NA,TRBV18,TGTGCCAGCTCGACGGAAGGGGGTCGGAACACTGAAGCTTTCTTT,CASSTEGGRNTEAFF
TRBJ2-3,NA,TRBD2,TRBV7-9,TGTGCCAGCAGCTCCGGTGGGGGACTAGCCCCAGATACGCAGTATTTT,CASSSGGGLAPDTQYF
TRBJ1-4,NA,NA,TRBV13,TGTGCCAGCAGCGGAACAGGGATGGCTAATGAAAAACTGTTTTTT,CASSGTGMANEKLFF